This T cell receptor (beta chain) was sequenced during a study of CXCR3-negative and CXCR3-positive naive CD8 T cells. Whole-study results and caveats: Hydrophobicity was higher for TRB CDR3s found in CXCR3-positive naive cells than in CXCR3-negative naive cells.

Carrying UMI labels, the TRB cDNA libraries were prepared through 5' RACE. TCRdb reprocessed the 5' RACE reads and stores each CDR3 protein as one record, lacking DNA. This sample's table reports 4,500 to 6,500 distinct CDR3 sequences. This clonotype counts as medium-sized by frequency. Its antigen is as yet unknown. The authors gated naive CD8+ T cells as CD45RO-CCR7+CD27+CD95-. Germline V gives CDR1 MDHEN, CDR2 SYDVKM. The CDR3 has 15 residues. This TCR came from a human donor in good health. Some clones in this sample may be carry-over from other donors' samples. Sequences were obtained from naive CXCR3+ CD8+ T cells from blood. The subset denotes: CD45RO-CCR7+CD27+CD95- naive CD8+ T cells expressing CXCR3 (TNR3+). This sequence joins TRBV28 and TRBJ1-5; TCRdb's D call of TRBD1 is untestable without DNA. CDR3 sequence reads: CASSQARYSNQPQHF.